Listed below are T cell receptor beta chains from one sample, sequenced in a study of regulatory T cells in long-lasting Graves disease. Each CDR3 protein gets one entry after TCRdb re-called the multiplex PCR reads with MiXCR. The sample carries 310,000 or so distinct CDR3 sequences, about 18% recorded once. Sequences were derived from peripheral blood mononuclear cells (PBMCs), sampled when the disease was refractory, from a patient treated with antithyroid drugs. These receptors all come from a female donor with Graves disease. The CDR3 runs from the conserved cysteine through the conserved F or W. A D gene is named only where the DNA matches it firmly. Clone size is given for some rows only: seen once, a few or many times, or a class if the clone is expanded.

V gene	D gene	clone size	J gene	CDR3 protein	CDR3 DNA
TRBV24-1	.	.	TRBJ2-7	CATSTGPLPGEQYF	TGTGCCACCAGCACCGGGCCACTACCGGGCGAGCAGTACTTC
TRBV20-1	TRBD1	.	TRBJ2-7	CSAPGTGDYEQYF	TGCAGTGCTCCCGGGACAGGGGACTACGAGCAGTACTTC
TRBV9	TRBD1	few	TRBJ2-7	CASSVVQGADEQYF	TGTGCCAGCAGCGTAGTGCAGGGGGCCGACGAGCAGTACTTC
TRBV14	.	few	TRBJ2-2	CASSQRSVGGGELFF	TGTGCCAGCAGCCAACGCAGCGTAGGAGGCGGGGAGCTGTTTTTT
TRBV14	.	few	TRBJ2-7	CASSQDRFFAYEQYF	TGTGCCAGCAGCCAAGATCGGTTTTTTGCCTACGAGCAGTACTTC
TRBV6-1	TRBD1	many	TRBJ1-1	CASRAGGGTEAFF	TGTGCCAGCAGGGCAGGGGGCGGAACTGAAGCTTTCTTT
TRBV11-2	TRBD1	many	TRBJ2-1	CASSSGTGYNEQFF	TGTGCCAGCAGTTCCGGGACAGGCTACAATGAGCAGTTCTTC
TRBV11-2	.	many	TRBJ2-4	CASSFGRGNKAKNIQYF	TGTGCCAGCAGCTTTGGACGAGGGAACAAAGCCAAAAACATTCAGTACTTC
TRBV29-1	TRBD1	.	TRBJ1-1	CSVGTGVPRDTEAFF	TGCAGCGTGGGAACAGGGGTCCCTAGGGACACTGAAGCTTTCTTT
TRBV4-3	.	.	TRBJ2-7	CASSQGLGQSHPYEQYF	TGCGCCAGCAGCCAAGGGCTAGGACAGTCCCACCCCTACGAGCAGTACTTC
TRBV27	TRBD2	many	TRBJ2-5	CASSGGTSGSFETQYF	TGTGCCAGCAGTGGGGGGACTAGCGGGAGTTTTGAGACCCAGTACTTC
TRBV5-8	TRBD1	.	TRBJ1-6	CASSLAGQYNSPLHF	TGTGCCAGCAGCTTGGCGGGACAGTATAATTCACCCCTCCACTTT
TRBV12-3/TRBV12-4	.	many	TRBJ1-2	CASSFLRGGYTF	TGTGCCAGCAGTTTCCTCAGGGGCGGCTACACCTTC
TRBV10-2	.	.	TRBJ1-6	CASSESNIRRVESPLHF	TGCGCCAGCAGTGAGTCGAATATTCGCAGGGTGGAGTCACCCCTCCACTTT
TRBV6-5	.	many	TRBJ1-1	CASSYIANTEAFF	TGTGCCAGCAGTTACATAGCGAACACTGAAGCTTTCTTT